The 21 T cell receptor beta chains in this list originate from one sample, sequenced in a study of Graves' ophthalmopathy and Graves' hyperthyroidism. The authors amplified TCR beta CDR3 regions from RNA transcripts. A first-round RT-PCR used HTBI primers, followed by a second-round multiplex PCR. Using its own MiXCR run on the multiplex PCR reads, TCRdb lists one record per CDR3 protein. The table shows about 200,000 distinct CDR3 sequences, with about 32% occurring only once. Sequencing was carried out using peripheral blood. These receptor sequences come from a man aged 45-65 years with Graves' ophthalmopathy.

The table lists this clonotype with many counts. The gene calls are TRBV29-1 and TRBJ2-6; tentatively, D is TRBD2 (6 bases). V lost 4 bases and J 3 bases, leaving 10 bases between the germline ends. The CDR3 length is 14 residues. CDR1 and CDR2 from the germline V gene are SQVTM and ANQGSEA. CDR3 residues: CSVAPGSGANVLTF. The CDR3 nucleotides are TGCAGCGTTGCTCCCGGGAGTGGGGCCAACGTCCTGACTTTC.

At least ten counts were recorded for this clonotype. The gene calls are TRBV5-1 and TRBJ1-1; 9 positions match TRBD1. The V and J ends lost 1 base and 1 base, in that order; junction bases with no gene match: 11. The CDR3 totals 18 residues. Germline V gene sequence: CDR1 SGHRS, CDR2 YFSETQ. DNA for the CDR3: TGCGCCAGCAGCTTGCAGCCTCCCGGGACAGGGAGGAACACTGAAGCTTTCTTT. This gives the protein CASSLQPPGTGRNTEAFF.

CDR3 residues: CATSSLGEAETQYF. For the CDR3, the DNA is TGTGCCACCAGCAGCTTGGGGGAGGCGGAGACCCAGTACTTC. The chain links TRBV15 to TRBJ2-5, with TRBD2 as a possible D gene (6 bases). From germline, CDR1 is LNHNV and CDR2 YYDKDF (reference sequence). V was cut by 3 bases and J by 5 bases, with 13 bases left in between. This CDR3 is built from 14 residues.

This clonotype was detected many times. The rearrangement joins TRBV7-2 to TRBJ2-7; D is unresolved. Germline V CDR1 and CDR2: SGHTA, FQGNSA. The CDR3 is 11 amino acids. V lost 5 bases to trimming and J lost 2 bases, with 4 bases between them. CDR3 sequence reads: CASSPAYEQYF. CDR3 bases: TGTGCCAGCAGCCCAGCCTACGAGCAGTACTTC.

This clonotype was counted ten times or more. The rearrangement joins TRBV3-1 to TRBJ1-2; the D is unclear. Trimming pared 1 base from V and 8 bases from J, leaving 17 bases between. The germline V gene has CDR1 LGHDT and CDR2 YNNKEL (reference sequence). The CDR3 is made up of 15 amino acids. CDR3 residues: CASSQAVGVVYGYTF. The CDR3 DNA sequence: TGTGCCAGCAGCCAAGCGGTCGGGGTAGTCTACGGCTACACCTTC.

This clonotype was counted between two and nine times. The V call is TRBV27, the J call TRBJ2-7; the match to TRBD1 covers 7 bases. V gave up 6 bases and J gave up 2 bases; unmatched junction bases: 10. Germline V gives CDR1 MNHEY, CDR2 SMNVEV (reference sequence). The CDR3 is 15 residues long. This chain's CDR3 is CASRFTGVVPYEQYF. Here the CDR3 DNA reads TGTGCCAGCAGATTTACAGGGGTCGTACCCTACGAGCAGTACTTC.

This clonotype occurred many times. The chain couples TRBV12-3 or TRBV12-4 to TRBJ2-7; 8 bases align to TRBD2. The CDR3 extends over 14 amino acids. After removal of 6 bases from V and 3 bases from J, the junction contained 7 bases not matched to a gene. The CDR3 DNA reads as TGTGCCAGCAGGAAACCCGGGACTAGCTACGAGCAGTACTTC. It translates to CASRKPGTSYEQYF.

This clonotype has a count of ten or more. V usage is TRBV29-1 and J usage is TRBJ2-5, with D possibly being TRBD2 (6 bases). The CDR3 has 13 residues. Germline assignment: CDR1 SQVTM and CDR2 ANQGSEA. Trimming pared 6 bases from V and 1 base from J, leaving 12 bases between. The CDR3 DNA reads as TGCAGCGTGCGCGGCGGGGTCCAAGAGACCCAGTACTTC. Its translation is CSVRGGVQETQYF.

The chain joins TRBV12-3 or TRBV12-4 to TRBJ2-7; 7 positions agree with TRBD2. CDR3 size: 15 residues. V was pared by 5 bases and J by 6 bases, with 13 bases of the junction left unmatched. CDR3 sequence: CASSHPGEGNVEQYF. Written as DNA, the CDR3 is TGTGCCAGCAGTCACCCCGGGGAGGGTAACGTCGAGCAGTACTTC.

This clonotype was observed at least ten times. The genes are TRBV27 and TRBJ1-1; D is ambiguous. Germline V lookup: CDR1 MNHEY, CDR2 SMNVEV (reference sequence). The CDR3 runs to 13 residues. Between the trimmed V and J ends, which lost 6 bases and 3 bases, there was a span of 11 bases. CDR3 DNA: TGTGCCAGCAGGGAGTCCGCACACACTGAAGCTTTCTTT. Its translation: CASRESAHTEAFF.

The J gene is TRBJ2-7, the V gene TRBV6-2 or TRBV6-3, with no clear D. Germline V gene lookup returns CDR1 MNHEY and CDR2 SVGEGT. Trimming took off 7 bases at V and 4 bases at J, with 14 bases between the two ends. The CDR3 sequence is 13 residues long. CDR3 region: CASTQATSYEQYF. CDR3 sequence (DNA): TGTGCCAGCACCCAAGCTACTTCGTACGAGCAGTACTTC.

The chain has TRBV29-1 and TRBJ2-5; TRBD2 agrees at 8 bases. Germline assignment: CDR1 SQVTM and CDR2 ANQGSEA. Trimming at V came to 1 base and at J to 2 bases, leaving 6 bases not matched to a gene. CDR3 length: 15 amino acids. The CDR3: CSVEVAGLPQETQYF. The CDR3 nucleotides are TGCAGCGTTGAAGTAGCGGGACTGCCTCAAGAGACCCAGTACTTC.

The table lists this clonotype with many counts. The chain is built from TRBV19 and TRBJ2-2; 8 positions agree with TRBD1. V trimming: 4 bases; J trimming: 0 bases; junction bases outside the gene matches: 4. The CDR3 has 16 residues. Germline V CDR1 and CDR2: LNHDA, SQIVND (reference sequence). CDR3 protein: CASSRLDRANTGELFF. In nucleotides, the CDR3 is TGTGCCAGTAGTAGACTGGACAGGGCGAACACCGGGGAGCTGTTTTTT.

This clonotype has ten or more counts. The DNA for the CDR3 is TGTGCCAGCAGTCCGGGACAGGGCTATAATTCACCCCTCCACTTT. This gives the protein CASSPGQGYNSPLHF. This sequence joins TRBV6-1 and TRBJ1-6; 9 nucleotides match TRBD1. This CDR3 is built from 15 residues. J gave up 3 bases and V 5 bases, and 2 bases lay outside the gene matches. Germline V gives CDR1 MNHNS, CDR2 SASEGT.

V is TRBV6-2 or TRBV6-3 and J is TRBJ1-5; D is ambiguous. The germline CDR1 and CDR2 sequences are MNHEY and SVGEGT. The V end was cut by 5 bases, the J end by 11 bases, with 16 bases between. The CDR3 spans 13 residues. CDR3 in DNA: TGTGCCAGCAGTCCGGCTAGGGCCCTGACCCAGCATTTT. Its translation is CASSPARALTQHF.

This clonotype came up many times. J is TRBJ2-7 and V is TRBV3-2; TRBD1 is the table's D call and was not checked against the DNA. TRBV3-2 is labeled a pseudogene. The CDR3 has 15 residues. CDR3 coding DNA: TGTGCCAGCAGCTCCACGGGACAGGCGGTCTACGAGCAGTACTTC. Its protein is CASSSTGQAVYEQYF.

This clonotype has ten or more counts. The chain combines TRBV7-2 with TRBJ1-4; 7 bases match TRBD1. Looked up from germline, CDR1 is SGHTA and CDR2 is FQGNSA. V shed 5 bases, J shed 7 bases, and the junction held 7 bases outside the gene matches. CDR3 size: 14 residues. The CDR3 DNA reads as TGTGCCAGCAGCCAGGGTCAGGGGGGTGAAAAACTGTTTTTT. Translated: CASSQGQGGEKLFF.

There are many counts of this clonotype. The chain links TRBV24-1 to TRBJ2-2; a weak D match, TRBD1 (6 bases). Germline V gene lookup returns CDR1 KGHDR and CDR2 SFDVKD. The V end was cut by 3 bases, the J end by 2 bases, with 12 bases between. The CDR3 runs to 16 residues. The CDR3 spells CATSDPGHLNTGELFF. The CDR3 bases are TGTGCCACCAGTGATCCGGGACATTTAAACACCGGGGAGCTGTTTTTT.

Details on this clonotype: This may be a read error: a much more frequent sequence differs by one nucleotide. The chain couples TRBV4-1 to TRBJ1-1, with TRBD1 as a possible D gene (5 bases). The CDR3 has 14 residues. Per the germline V gene, CDR1 is MGHRA and CDR2 is YSYEKL. In nucleotides, the CDR3 is TGCGCCAACAGCCAAAGGGGCCGAAGTCCTGAAGCTTTCTTT. It encodes CANSQRGRSPEAFF.

The V gene is TRBV15, the J gene TRBJ2-7, with D possibly being TRBD1 or TRBD2 (5 bases each). Trimming cost V 3 bases and J 2 bases, with 14 bases left between them. Germline CDR1 and CDR2: LNHNV and YYDKDF (reference sequence). This CDR3 has 15 residues. CDR3 sequence reads: CATSSDAGSPYEQYF. For the CDR3, the DNA is TGTGCCACCAGCAGTGATGCAGGGAGCCCCTACGAGCAGTACTTC.

Ten or more counts support this clonotype. The gene calls are TRBV18 and TRBJ1-6; no firm D call. This CDR3 has 15 amino acids. V lost 3 bases to trimming and J lost 0 bases, with 6 bases between them. Germline V gene lookup returns CDR1 KGHSH and CDR2 LQKENI. Here the CDR3 reads CASSPGSSYNSPLHF. In DNA, the CDR3 is TGTGCCAGCTCACCGGGGAGCTCCTATAATTCACCCCTCCACTTT.